Listed below are T cell receptor beta chains from one sample, sequenced in a study of regulatory T cells in long-lasting Graves disease. TCRdb re-called the multiplex PCR reads through MiXCR, storing one row per CDR3 protein. This table holds around 500,000 distinct CDR3 sequences, roughly 14% found once. The same specimen was also included in a second study, on T cells in Graves' hyperthyroidism and ophthalmopathy.

Specimen: peripheral blood mononuclear cells (PBMCs), collected at new diagnosis, from a patient treated with antithyroid drugs. Receptors originate from a young man with Graves disease. Both conserved end residues are part of each CDR3. The D gene is left open where the match is weak. Expanded clones get a size class; other rows say once, few or many, or leave the size out.

CDR3nt,CDR3aa,d_gene,j_gene,abundance,v_gene
TGTGCCAGCAGCCGAGGAGGGGTTAGCGGAGGACAAGAGACCCAGTACTTC,CASSRGGVSGGQETQYF,-,TRBJ2-5,-,TRBV5-4
TGTGCCAGCAGAGGGGACCATTCACCCCTCCACTTT,CASRGDHSPLHF,-,TRBJ1-6,many,TRBV2
TGTGCCAGTTCTACTTCGAGCTCCTACGAGCAGTACTTC,CASSTSSSYEQYF,-,TRBJ2-7,-,TRBV19
TGTGCCGCTGGGACAGGGTACGAGCAGTACTTC,CAAGTGYEQYF,TRBD1,TRBJ2-7,-,TRBV24-1
TGCAGTGCTAGAACGGACCCTACCCTCTACGAGCAGTACTTC,CSARTDPTLYEQYF,-,TRBJ2-7,many,TRBV20-1
TGTGCCGCCGAAAGGGGTAGCGGCTACGATGAGCAGTTCTTC,CAAERGSGYDEQFF,-,TRBJ2-1,many,TRBV10-3
TGCGCCAGCAGCTTTGGGCTAGCGGGAGGGCCGGGCGGCAATGAGCAGTTCTTC,CASSFGLAGGPGGNEQFF,TRBD2,TRBJ2-1,many,TRBV5-1
TGCAGCGTCGTTGGGGGCGGGAACACCGGGGAGCTGTTTTTT,CSVVGGGNTGELFF,-,TRBJ2-2,many,TRBV29-1
TGTGCCAGCAGCTTAGCGGCCGACAATGAGCAGTTCTTC,CASSLAADNEQFF,-,TRBJ2-1,many,TRBV13
TGTGCCACCAGCAGAGATCTGGGACAGTCCTACGAGCAGTACTTC,CATSRDLGQSYEQYF,TRBD1,TRBJ2-7,many,TRBV15
TGCGCCAGCAGTTGGACTAGAAACTACGAGCAGTACTTC,CASSWTRNYEQYF,TRBD2,TRBJ2-7,-,TRBV10-2
TGTGCCAGCGCGGAGACTAGCGTAAACACCGGGGAGCTGTTTTTT,CASAETSVNTGELFF,TRBD2,TRBJ2-2,-,TRBV9
TGCGCCAGCAGCCCCCTGGGGCGATCACCCCTCCACTTT,CASSPLGRSPLHF,-,TRBJ1-6,few,TRBV4-1
TGCGCCAGCAGCCCTCCGGGACTAGCGGGAGGAGGCCCCTACGAGCAGTACTTC,CASSPPGLAGGGPYEQYF,TRBD2,TRBJ2-7,-,TRBV4-1